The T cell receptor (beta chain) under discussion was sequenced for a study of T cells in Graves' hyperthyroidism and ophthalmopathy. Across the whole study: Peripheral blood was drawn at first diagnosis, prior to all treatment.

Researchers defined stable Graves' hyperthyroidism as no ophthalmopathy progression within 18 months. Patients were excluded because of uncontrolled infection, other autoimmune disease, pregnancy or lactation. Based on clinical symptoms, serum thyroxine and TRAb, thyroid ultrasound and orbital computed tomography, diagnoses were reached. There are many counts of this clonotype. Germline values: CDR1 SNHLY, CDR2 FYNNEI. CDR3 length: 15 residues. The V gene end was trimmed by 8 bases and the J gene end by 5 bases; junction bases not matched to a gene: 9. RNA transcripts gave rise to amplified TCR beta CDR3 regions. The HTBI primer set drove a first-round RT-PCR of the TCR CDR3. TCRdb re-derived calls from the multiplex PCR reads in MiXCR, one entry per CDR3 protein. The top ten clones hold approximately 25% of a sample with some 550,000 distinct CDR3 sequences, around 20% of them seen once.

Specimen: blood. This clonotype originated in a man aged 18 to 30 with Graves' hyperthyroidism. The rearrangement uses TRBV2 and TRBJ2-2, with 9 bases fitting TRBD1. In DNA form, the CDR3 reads TGTGCCAGCGGGCCGGGACAGGGCGAAACCGGGGAGCTGTTTTTT. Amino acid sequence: CASGPGQGETGELFF.